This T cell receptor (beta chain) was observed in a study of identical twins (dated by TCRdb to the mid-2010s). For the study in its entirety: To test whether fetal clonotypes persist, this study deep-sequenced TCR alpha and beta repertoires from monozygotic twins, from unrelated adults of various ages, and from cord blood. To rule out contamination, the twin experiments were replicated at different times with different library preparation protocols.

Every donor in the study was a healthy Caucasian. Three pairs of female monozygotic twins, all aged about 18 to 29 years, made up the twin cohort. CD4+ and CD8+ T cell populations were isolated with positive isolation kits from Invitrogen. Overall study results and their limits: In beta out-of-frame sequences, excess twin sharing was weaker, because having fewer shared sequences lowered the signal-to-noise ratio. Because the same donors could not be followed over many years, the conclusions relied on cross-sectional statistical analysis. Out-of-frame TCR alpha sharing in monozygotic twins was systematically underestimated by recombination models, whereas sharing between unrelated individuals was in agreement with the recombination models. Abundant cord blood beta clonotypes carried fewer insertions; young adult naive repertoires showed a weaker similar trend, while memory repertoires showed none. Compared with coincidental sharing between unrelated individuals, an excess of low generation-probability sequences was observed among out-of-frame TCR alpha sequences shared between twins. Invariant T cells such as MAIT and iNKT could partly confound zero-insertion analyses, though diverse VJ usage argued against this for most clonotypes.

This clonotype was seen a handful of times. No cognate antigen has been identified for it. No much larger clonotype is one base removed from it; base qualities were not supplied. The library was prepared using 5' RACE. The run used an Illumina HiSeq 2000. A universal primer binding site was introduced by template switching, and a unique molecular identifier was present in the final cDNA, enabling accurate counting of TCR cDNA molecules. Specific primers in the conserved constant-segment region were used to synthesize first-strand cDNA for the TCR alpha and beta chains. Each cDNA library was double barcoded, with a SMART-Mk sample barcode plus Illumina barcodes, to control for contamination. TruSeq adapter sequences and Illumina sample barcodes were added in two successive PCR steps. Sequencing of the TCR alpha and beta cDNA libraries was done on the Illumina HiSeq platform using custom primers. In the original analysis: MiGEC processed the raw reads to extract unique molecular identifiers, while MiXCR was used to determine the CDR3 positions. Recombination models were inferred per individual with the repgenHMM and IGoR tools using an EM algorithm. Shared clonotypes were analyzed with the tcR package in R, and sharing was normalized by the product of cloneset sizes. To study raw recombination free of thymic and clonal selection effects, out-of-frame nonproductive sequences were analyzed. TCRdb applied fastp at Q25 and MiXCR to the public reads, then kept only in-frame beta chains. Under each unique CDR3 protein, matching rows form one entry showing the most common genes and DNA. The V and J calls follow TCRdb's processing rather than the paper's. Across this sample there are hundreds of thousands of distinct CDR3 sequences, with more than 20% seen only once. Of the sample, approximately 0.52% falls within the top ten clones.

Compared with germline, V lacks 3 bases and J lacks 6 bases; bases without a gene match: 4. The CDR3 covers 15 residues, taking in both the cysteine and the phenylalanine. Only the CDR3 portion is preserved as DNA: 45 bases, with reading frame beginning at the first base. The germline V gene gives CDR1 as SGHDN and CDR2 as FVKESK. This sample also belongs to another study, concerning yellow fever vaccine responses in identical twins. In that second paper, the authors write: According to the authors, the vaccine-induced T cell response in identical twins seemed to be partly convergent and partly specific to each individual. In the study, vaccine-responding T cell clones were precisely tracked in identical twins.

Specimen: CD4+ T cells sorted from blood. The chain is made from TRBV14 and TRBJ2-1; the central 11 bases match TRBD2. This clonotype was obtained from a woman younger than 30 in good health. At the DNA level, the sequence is TGTGCCAGCAGCCAGGGACTAGCGGTTCGCAATGAGCAGTTCTTC. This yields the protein CASSQGLAVRNEQFF.